The present TCR beta chain was sequenced within a study of early T cells in non-severe SARS-CoV-2 infection listed by TCRdb under 2021. As for the study more broadly: TCR sequencing used bulk RNA from unsorted whole blood, so alpha and beta chains could not be paired.

CDR1 is given as PRHDT and CDR2 as FYEKMQ, both from the germline V gene (reference sequence). The CDR3, cysteine through phenylalanine, is 13 amino acids long. Left in the record is the CDR3 DNA by itself, 39 bases read in frame from the first base. Trimmed from V: 6 bases; trimmed from J: 4 bases; junction bases lacking a gene match: 5. In its sample, this clonotype was seen many times. Its target antigen remains unknown. No base-level quality is on record; no much larger clone is a single base apart. The full study reports these points: VDJdb matching was skewed toward anti-spike CD8 responses and likely underestimated virus-specific expansions, missing private and CD4 specificities.

Preparation of the library involved 5' RACE. Sequencing instrument: NextSeq 500. To correct for sequencing error and PCR bias, the TCR library protocol tagged individual cDNA molecules with unique molecular identifiers. Both TCR alpha and beta chains were sequenced, and tight co-correlation was observed between alpha and beta sequence abundances in each sample. The published analysis was carried out like this. Decombinator V4 was used to annotate the V gene, J gene and CDR3 of the TCR sequences. Expanded TCRs were defined as changing significantly between any two time points under a Poisson model with p below 0.0001. TCR abundances were normalised to the total number of TCRs sequenced per sample and expressed as counts per million. MAIT TCRs were defined by TRAV1-2 paired with TRAJ12, TRAJ20 or TRAJ33, and iNKT TCRs by TRAV10 paired with TRAJ18. VDJdb, accessed 1 November 2021, was searched for CMV, EBV and SARS-CoV-2 annotated TCRs, with TCRs annotated for multiple antigens excluded. TCRdb trimmed the raw reads at Q25, called clones with MiXCR and kept productive beta chains. Rows merge per CDR3 protein into single entries with the most common DNA and genes. TCRdb assigned the V and J calls; the authors' analysis was not used. This sample holds 55,000 to 80,000 distinct CDR3 sequences; approximately 12% were observed only once. The leading ten clones occupy 1.3% to 1.5% of the sample.

This was a case-control study nested in a cohort of healthcare workers in London, UK, who had nasopharyngeal swab PCR tests and blood samples taken every week. Healthcare workers were recruited between 23 and 31 March 2020, during the week of the UK lockdown, and were followed weekly for up to 16 weeks. In this chain, TRBV13 is recombined with TRBJ1-2; a stretch of 7 junction bases matches TRBD1. Sequencing was performed on whole blood, taken at baseline. The clonotype comes from an adult who was a healthcare worker with PCR-confirmed SARS-CoV-2 infection or an uninfected control (not recorded which). The nucleotide sequence reads as follows: TGTGCCAGCAGTCAACAGGGGACCTATGGCTACACCTTC. It translates to CASSQQGTYGYTF.